The 16 T cell receptor beta chains below were found in one sample sequenced in a study of tumor-infiltrating lymphocytes in primary liver carcinoma. From unsorted bulk tissue weighing roughly 18-30 mg, DNA and RNA were co-extracted. The researchers produced TCR beta cDNA from 500 to 550 ng total RNA with a constant-region primer. TCR beta libraries came from three nested multiplex PCR rounds using slightly modified ARM-PCR. A C-beta reverse primer was combined with TRBV1-TRBV30 forward primers in the first two PCR rounds, and each round had 9 to 10 cycles. Via MiXCR, TCRdb re-called the multiplex PCR reads, giving one row per CDR3 protein. The data show 95,000 to 100,000 distinct CDR3 sequences, around two thirds seen once. Sequenced input: liver tumor tissue from sampling region 2. Subset noted: tumor region T2, inferior pole. Receptors originate from a woman between 55 and 75 years old with primary liver carcinoma and hepatitis B virus infection.

Points on this clonotype: Sequence at one end of the junction differs from germline and may be a read error. This chain uses TRBV11-2 with TRBJ1-2; TRBD1 is a possible D gene (5 bases). Germline V CDR1 and CDR2: SGHAT, FQNNGV. This CDR3 contains 14 residues. The CDR3 nucleotides are TGTGCCAGCGGCTTTTCACAGGCCAACTATGGCTACATCTTC. It is translated as CASGFSQANYGYIF.

This chain connects TRBV5-1 to TRBJ2-5; D might be TRBD1 or TRBD2, each matching 6 bases. Per germline, CDR1 SGHRS and CDR2 YFSETQ. Deletions cut 0 bases from V and 5 bases from J, with 8 bases between. The CDR3 is 13 amino acids. This chain's CDR3 is CASSLEGGETQYF. The CDR3 DNA reads as TGCGCCAGCAGCTTGGAAGGGGGGGAGACCCAGTACTTC.

For this clonotype: Since a much larger clone is just one base distant, this may be a read error. No conserved phenylalanine or tryptophan is present at the end of the CDR3, so a read error is the likely explanation. The chain joins TRBV28 to TRBJ1-5; possible D gene TRBD1, 5 bases. The V end lost 1 base, the J end lost 4 bases, and 11 bases lay between the germline ends. Looked up from germline, CDR1 is MDHEN and CDR2 is SYDVKM. The CDR3 contains 15 residues. CDR3 protein: CASSLLTDMNQPQHI. CDR3 nucleotide sequence: TGTGCCAGCAGTTTATTGACGGACATGAATCAGCCCCAGCATATT.

A word on this clonotype: Because the CDR3 is missing its conserved closing phenylalanine or tryptophan, this is likely a read error. The chain couples TRBV29-1 to TRBJ2-3; 7 nucleotides align to TRBD2. V lost 3 bases and J lost 5; bases outside the gene matches: 14. The CDR3 loop spans 16 amino acids. From germline, CDR1 is SQVTM and CDR2 ANQGSEA. The CDR3 here is CSVDGTIVESRDTQYY. DNA of the CDR3: TGCAGCGTTGACGGGACTATCGTAGAGAGTAGAGATACGCAGTATTAT.

The V call is TRBV28, the J call TRBJ1-4; D possibly corresponds to TRBD1 (5 bases). The V gene's germline CDR1 is MDHEN and CDR2 SYDVKM. V was cut by 1 base and J by 6 bases, with 21 bases left in between. The CDR3 has 18 residues. The CDR3 sequence: CASSLFHSLGTVDEKLFF. The CDR3 DNA reads TGTGCCAGCAGTTTATTCCATTCTCTCGGGACGGTAGATGAAAAACTGTTTTTT.

For this clonotype: Lacking the conserved final phenylalanine or tryptophan, this CDR3 likely reflects a read error. In nucleotides, the CDR3 is TGTACCGGCAGCTTAGATCAAGGGACAGAGTACACCTCC. It specifies CTGSLDQGTEYTS. V gene TRBV11-2 combines with J gene TRBJ1-2, with TRBD1 matching over 7 bases. The CDR3 has 13 residues. In germline, CDR1 is SGHAT, CDR2 FQNNGV.

A note on this clonotype: Because the CDR3 is missing its conserved closing phenylalanine or tryptophan, this is likely a read error. The DNA of the CDR3 is TGTGCCAGCATCTTGATGAGCGGGACCACAACCGGGGAGCTGTTTTAT. This gives the protein CASILMSGTTTGELFY. The rearrangement links TRBV5-6 to TRBJ2-2, with TRBD2 matching over 7 bases. CDR1 is SGHDT, CDR2 YYEEEE, per germline. The CDR3 loop spans 16 amino acids.

Details on this clonotype: The germline gene is not matched at one end of the junction; a read error may be the cause. The V gene is TRBV30, the J gene TRBJ2-5, with 8 nucleotides matching TRBD2. The CDR3 runs 15 residues. CDR1 and CDR2 from the germline V gene are GTSNPN and SVGIG (reference sequence). The CDR3 sequence is CAWSGTSRHQETKYF. CDR3 coding DNA: TGTGCCTGGAGTGGGACTAGCAGACACCAAGAGACCAAGTACTTC.

Notes on this clonotype: The junction does not match germline at one end; this may be a read error. The rearrangement joins TRBV13 to TRBJ1-3; 8 bases agree with TRBD1. Germline V gives CDR1 PRHDT, CDR2 FYEKMQ (reference sequence). The CDR3 contains 15 residues. The CDR3 sequence: CASGPGDRFGNAIYF. In DNA form, the CDR3 reads TGTGCCAGCGGCCCGGGGGACAGGTTTGGAAACGCCATATATTTT.

About this clonotype: A read error is possible here, since a much larger clone lies one base away. The chain is built from TRBV12-3 or TRBV12-4 and TRBJ1-6, with TRBD1 identical over 8 bases. The CDR3 contains 18 residues. DNA for the CDR3: TGTGCCAGCAGGCCCGGGACAGGAAGGAGCTCCAATAATTCACCCCTCCACTTT. As protein: CASRPGTGRSSNNSPLHF.

About this clonotype: A single base separates this from a much larger clone, so it may be a read error. The rearrangement uses TRBV5-1 and TRBJ1-4, with a tentative D call TRBD1 (5 bases). Germline assignment: CDR1 SGHRS and CDR2 YFSETQ. The CDR3 sequence is 13 residues long. The V end lost 5 bases, the J end lost 7 bases, and 12 bases lay between the germline ends. The CDR3 DNA sequence: TGCGCCAGCAGGGAACGGGGGGTTGAAAAACTGTTTTTT. It specifies CASRERGVEKLFF.

With regard to this clonotype: In this CDR3 the conserved last residue, phenylalanine or tryptophan, is missing, so a read error is likely. The V and J genes are TRBV15 and TRBJ1-1; 8 nucleotides agree with TRBD1. CDR3 length: 15 residues. After removal of 6 bases from V and 7 bases from J, the junction contained 13 bases not matched to a gene. In germline, CDR1 is LNHNV, CDR2 YYDKDF (reference sequence). CDR3 amino acids: CATSEAGGFEDEAFS. The CDR3 coding sequence is TGTGCCACCAGTGAGGCAGGGGGCTTTGAGGATGAAGCTTTCTCT.

Regarding this clonotype: One junction end does not reproduce the germline sequence, and a read error may be involved. V and J are TRBV11-2 and TRBJ2-3, with unresolved D. The length of the CDR3 is 15 residues. Germline CDR1 SGHAT, CDR2 FQNNGV. The CDR3 sequence is CVNSSPGGPTDTQYF. In nucleotides, the CDR3 is TGTGTCAACAGCTCGCCCGGCGGACCCACAGATACACAGTATTTT.

About this clonotype itself: Just one base apart from a much larger clone, this may be a read error. This rearrangement joins TRBV5-4 to TRBJ2-4; 14 bases are shared with TRBD2. This CDR3 comprises 17 residues. V lost 4 bases, J lost 6 bases, and 9 bases stayed unmatched. Germline CDR1 is SGHNT and CDR2 is YYREEE (reference sequence). CDR3 sequence reads: CASSLGLAGGLINIQYF. The CDR3 DNA is TGTGCCAGCAGCCTAGGACTAGCGGGAGGATTGATAAACATTCAGTACTTC. Drawing the rest from reference TRBV5-4 and TRBJ2-4, the complete variable domain is ETGVTQSPTHLIKTRGQQVTLRCSSQSGHNTVSWYQQALGQGPQFIFQYYREEENGRGNFPPRFSGLQFPNYSSELNVNALELDDSALYLCASSLGLAGGLINIQYFGAGTRLSVL.

For this clonotype: With a much larger clone just one base away, this may be a read error. The chain employs TRBV6-5 and TRBJ2-1, with 11 bases fitting TRBD1. CDR3 length: 14 residues. CDR1 MNHEY and CDR2 SVGAGI come from the germline V gene. CDR3 bases: TGTGCCGGCGGGGGACAGGGGGGCTACGATGAGCAGTTCTTC. Amino acids: CAGGGQGGYDEQFF.

Details on this clonotype: A read error is possible here, since a much larger clone lies one base away. The CDR3 does not close with the conserved phenylalanine or tryptophan, likely indicating a read error. The rearrangement uses TRBV14 and TRBJ2-2, with unresolved D. The germline gives CDR1 SGHDN, CDR2 FVKESK. The CDR3 has 14 amino acids. The V end lost 0 bases, the J end lost 5 bases, and 7 bases lay between the germline ends. The CDR3 DNA is TGTGCCAGCAGCCAAGATATGAGGACCGGGGAGCTGTTTTCT. Translation: CASSQDMRTGELFS.